Each of the 19 T cell receptor beta chains below was sequenced from the same sample in a study of control samples from healthy donors and cancer patients (dated by TCRdb to 2018 to 2020). Library prep was done by the immunoSEQ multiplex PCR assay. Here the immuneACCESS table is served through TCRdb, limited to in-frame sequences with V and J called. Missing clones are a known gap in these copies; in checked studies unresolved V genes cover under half, and the rest lacks a known reason. The table for this sample lists 160,000 or so clones; 80% to 95% of them were counted only once. Approximately 0.7% of the sample goes to the ten largest clones. Sequenced sample: blood. The receptors come from a woman aged 25 to 39 in good health.

This clone was counted once. This chain links TRBV28 with TRBJ2-7; 9 bases are shared with TRBD2. J lost 2 bases, V lost 8 bases, and 7 bases had no gene match. The germline V gene has CDR1 MDHEN and CDR2 SYDVKM. The CDR3 spans 14 residues. The CDR3 DNA sequence: TGTGCCAGCTGGAAGCGGGAGGCCACCTACGAGCAGTACTTC. It yields the protein CASWKREATYEQYF.

This clone is a singleton in its sample. CDR3 sequence reads: CASVGGSSGANVLTF. CDR3 in DNA: TGTGCCAGCGTCGGGGGGAGCTCTGGGGCCAACGTCCTGACTTTC. The chain employs TRBV7-9 and TRBJ2-6; 7 nucleotides match TRBD2. The CDR3 sequence is 15 residues long. The germline CDR1 and CDR2 sequences are SEHNR and FQNEAQ (reference sequence). Trimming removed 8 bases from V and 0 bases from J; junction bases left unmatched: 4.

This CDR3 is CASSHGRRGTDTQYF. The CDR3 DNA reads as TGTGCCAGTAGTCATGGGAGGAGGGGGACAGATACGCAGTATTTT. The genes are TRBV19 and TRBJ2-3; D assignment may be TRBD1 or TRBD2 (6 bases each). Trimming removed 5 bases from V and 3 bases from J, with 15 bases in between. Germline V lookup: CDR1 LNHDA, CDR2 SQIVND (reference sequence). The CDR3 runs to 15 residues.

The rearrangement uses TRBV4-1 and TRBJ2-2, with 8 bases aligning to TRBD2. J gave up 2 bases and V 5 bases, and 7 bases lay outside the gene matches. Germline V gives CDR1 MGHRA, CDR2 YSYEKL. The CDR3 has 16 amino acids. The chain's CDR3 is CASSRESGRNTGELFF. For the CDR3, the DNA is TGCGCCAGCAGCAGAGAGAGCGGGAGAAACACCGGGGAGCTGTTTTTT.

The chain has TRBV27 and TRBJ2-7; 7 positions agree with TRBD1. The germline gives CDR1 MNHEY, CDR2 SMNVEV (reference sequence). With V trimmed by 4 bases and J by 2 bases, 8 bases remained unmatched. The CDR3 length is 15 residues. This CDR3 is CASSSPGTATYEQYF. The CDR3 DNA is TGTGCCAGCAGTTCGCCCGGGACAGCGACCTACGAGCAGTACTTC.

This clone was observed a handful of times. The V call is TRBV6-1, the J call TRBJ2-3; 11 positions agree with TRBD2. J gave up 3 bases and V 1 base, and 9 bases lay outside the gene matches. The germline CDR1 and CDR2 sequences are MNHNS and SASEGT. There are 18 residues in the CDR3. As DNA, the CDR3 is TGTGCCAGCAGTGAAGGATTACTAGCGGGAGCGAGTACAGATACGCAGTATTTT. Translated, it gives CASSEGLLAGASTDTQYF.

The chain couples TRBV9 to TRBJ2-5; 7 nucleotides agree with TRBD1. V shed 0 bases and J 4 bases; nucleotides not matched to a gene: 3. This CDR3 contains 14 residues. CDR1 is SGDLS and CDR2 is YYNGEE in the germline V gene. CDR3 amino acids: CASSVGAGGETQYF. CDR3 coding DNA: TGTGCCAGCAGCGTAGGGGCAGGGGGAGAGACCCAGTACTTC.

This chain uses TRBV30 with TRBJ2-7, with a tentative D call TRBD1 (6 bases). Germline V gene data show CDR1 as GTSNPN and CDR2 as SVGIG (reference sequence). The CDR3 covers 14 residues. V lost 6 bases and J 3 bases, leaving 18 bases between the germline ends. CDR3 coding DNA: TGTGCCTGTACAAAGGGCAGGGGACGCTACGAGCAGTACTTC. It translates to CACTKGRGRYEQYF.

This chain links TRBV6-6 with TRBJ1-5; 7 bases map to TRBD1. V trimming: 4 bases; J trimming: 5 bases; junction bases outside the gene matches: 5. The CDR3 is made up of 14 amino acids. In germline, CDR1 is MNHNY, CDR2 SVGAGI (reference sequence). The CDR3 protein is CASSLTGTDQPQHF. In nucleotides, the CDR3 is TGTGCCAGCAGTTTGACAGGGACCGATCAGCCCCAGCATTTT.

The J gene is TRBJ1-2, the V gene TRBV15; 7 nucleotides align to TRBD1. This CDR3 region has 14 residues. Germline V gene lookup returns CDR1 LNHNV and CDR2 YYDKDF (reference sequence). The ends lost 5 bases at V and 2 bases at J; junction bases unmatched: 5. The CDR3 DNA reads as TGTGCCACCAGCCTCCGGACAGGCAACTATGGCTACACCTTC. Its protein product is CATSLRTGNYGYTF. Filled out from reference TRBV15 and TRBJ1-2, the complete variable domain reads DAMVIQNPRYQVTQFGKPVTLSCSQTLNHNVMYWYQQKSSQAPKLLFHYYDKDFNNEADTPDNFQSRRPNTSFCFLDIRSPGLGDTAMYLCATSLRTGNYGYTFGSGTRLTVV.

The rearrangement joins TRBV6-1 to TRBJ1-6; D is perhaps TRBD1 (5 bases). CDR1 MNHNS and CDR2 SASEGT come from the germline V gene. The CDR3 is 12 residues long. V was shortened by 1 base and J by 18 bases, with 13 bases between the two germline ends. Here the CDR3 DNA reads TGTGCCAGCAGTGAAGAGACAGCTCGGTCCCACTTT. Its translation is CASSEETARSHF.

This chain joins TRBV9 and TRBJ1-6; D might be TRBD1 (5 bases). Germline CDR1 and CDR2: SGDLS and YYNGEE. This CDR3 contains 17 residues. V was cut by 2 bases and J by 0 bases, with 12 bases left in between. The CDR3 region has the DNA TGTGCCAGCAGCGTTGGGGGAATCAGCTCCTATAATTCACCCCTCCACTTT. Its translation is CASSVGGISSYNSPLHF. The entire variable domain, with the rest obtained from reference TRBV9 and TRBJ1-6, is as follows: DSGVTQTPKHLITATGQRVTLRCSPRSGDLSVYWYQQSLDQGLQFLIQYYNGEERAKGNILERFSAQQFPDLHSELNLSSLELGDSALYFCASSVGGISSYNSPLHFGNGTRLTVT.

V and J are TRBV28 and TRBJ2-5; D is perhaps TRBD2 (6 bases). CDR1 and CDR2 from the germline V gene are MDHEN and SYDVKM. With 6 bases removed from V and 9 bases from J, the gap between germline ends came to 20 bases. The CDR3 runs to 14 residues. Written as DNA, the CDR3 is TGTGCCAGCAGCCTAAAGGTAGCGGAGATGCCCCAGTACTTC. Translation gives CASSLKVAEMPQYF.

The chain employs TRBV4-3 and TRBJ1-4; D perhaps matches TRBD1 (5 bases). Trimming took off 0 bases at V and 0 bases at J, with 8 bases between the two ends. CDR3 size: 16 residues. Germline loops: CDR1 LGHNA, CDR2 YSLEER. As DNA, the CDR3 is TGCGCCAGCAGCCAAGAGGGGACGGCAACTAATGAAAAACTGTTTTTT. Translating it yields CASSQEGTATNEKLFF.

This rearrangement joins TRBV13 to TRBJ1-6, with D possibly being TRBD1 (6 bases). V was cut by 2 bases and J by 3 bases, with 14 bases left in between. From germline, CDR1 is PRHDT and CDR2 FYEKMQ (reference sequence). The CDR3 runs 17 residues. DNA for the CDR3: TGTGCCAGCAGCTTATTCTCCCAGACAGGCTATAATTCACCCCTCCACTTT. It yields the protein CASSLFSQTGYNSPLHF. The full variable domain, completed using reference TRBV13 and TRBJ1-6, is AAGVIQSPRHLIKEKRETATLKCYPIPRHDTVYWYQQGPGQDPQFLISFYEKMQSDKGSIPDRFSAQQFSDYHSELNMSSLELGDSALYFCASSLFSQTGYNSPLHFGNGTRLTVT.

V gene TRBV7-7 combines with J gene TRBJ2-1, with D unclear. Trimming removed 5 bases from V and 3 bases from J, with 17 bases in between. Germline CDR1 reads SSHAT; CDR2 reads FNYEAQ (reference sequence). The CDR3 is made up of 16 amino acids. In nucleotides, the CDR3 is TGTGCCAGCAGCAAGGGCAGCTTTATTAACTACAATGAGCAGTTCTTC. Translated, it gives CASSKGSFINYNEQFF.

The chain recombines TRBV10-3 with TRBJ2-7, with 14 bases identical to TRBD2. The CDR3 length is 15 residues. Germline V gives CDR1 ENHRY, CDR2 SYGVKD. V gave up 6 bases and J gave up 4 bases; unmatched junction bases: 5. CDR3 in DNA: TGTGCCATCAGCTCCGGGACTAGCGGGAGTTACGAGCAGTACTTC. Translation gives CAISSGTSGSYEQYF.

This chain uses TRBV6-6 with TRBJ2-7, with D perhaps matching TRBD1 (5 bases). Trimming took off 2 bases at V and 1 base at J, with 9 bases between the two ends. From germline, CDR1 is MNHNY and CDR2 SVGAGI (reference sequence). The CDR3 has 14 residues. The DNA for the CDR3 is TGTGCCAGCAGTTACCCGACAGAATCCTACGAGCAGTACTTC. Amino acids: CASSYPTESYEQYF.

V is TRBV28 and J is TRBJ2-1; 7 bases are shared with TRBD2. J lost 6 bases, V lost 4 bases, and 9 bases had no gene match. The CDR3 totals 15 residues. The germline V gene encodes CDR1 MDHEN and CDR2 SYDVKM. The CDR3 nucleotides are TGTGCCAGCAGTTATGGGGGAGGGCCAGTCAATGAGCAGTTCTTC. It codes for CASSYGGGPVNEQFF. The whole variable domain, remainder taken from reference TRBV28 and TRBJ2-1, is DVKVTQSSRYLVKRTGEKVFLECVQDMDHENMFWYRQDPGLGLRLIYFSYDVKMKEKGDIPEGYSVSREKKERFSLILESASTNQTSMYLCASSYGGGPVNEQFFGPGTRLTVL.